The T cell receptor (beta chain) under discussion was sequenced for a study of cytomegalovirus exposure and HLA in healthy donors. Study overall: Membership in the Caucasian-associated ancestry cluster was found for about 80% of 300 to 400 genotyped donors.

Study results and caveats: With further analysis later on, most CMV-associated TCR beta chains appeared HLA-restricted. Donors belonging to an Asian-associated ancestry cluster reportedly showed fewer N-insertions in productive TCRs than the approximately 670-donor mean, according to what a later analysis found.

While unrecorded immune exposures were likely, the donors were nominally healthy when sampled. 13 Jbeta primers and 60 Vbeta primers were used for the PCR. The repertoire was sequenced with immunoSEQ multiplex PCR; TCRdb's copy has only in-frame clones and lacks some. The sample includes about 200,000 clones, around 80% of them seen just once. On this clone itself: What it binds is not known.

Sequences were obtained from PBMCs. This clonotype was sampled from a male donor in good health and CMV-seronegative.

In DNA form, the CDR3 reads TGTGCCAGCGCACCCGGGGGGGCGAGAAACACCATATATTTT. Protein product: CASAPGGARNTIYF. The chain carries TRBV28 and TRBJ1-3; D is perhaps TRBD1 (6 bases). CDR1 is MDHEN, CDR2 SYDVKM, per germline. With 8 bases removed from V and 5 bases from J, the gap between germline ends came to 16 bases. The CDR3 length is 14 residues.